The 27 T cell receptor beta chains below all came from one sample that was sequenced in a study of neurological immune-mediated disorders. MiXCR, applied by TCRdb to the 5' RACE reads, yields one record per CDR3 protein. The data contain 20,000 or so distinct CDR3 sequences, around 2.5% of them singletons. The material sequenced was PBMCs. These receptors all come from a woman under 30 with multiple sclerosis.

This clonotype was found many times. J is TRBJ1-5 and V is TRBV6-2 or TRBV6-3; no firm D call. V was clipped by 10 bases and J by 6 bases, with 13 bases between them. In germline, CDR1 is MNHEY, CDR2 SVGEGT. This CDR3 has 12 residues. CDR3: CATAIFGQPQHF. The DNA of the CDR3 is TGTGCCACCGCGATTTTCGGTCAGCCCCAGCATTTT.

About this clonotype itself: A read error is possible here, since a much larger clone lies one base away. The rearrangement uses TRBV28 and TRBJ1-3; tentative D call: TRBD1 (6 bases). Germline V gives CDR1 MDHEN, CDR2 SYDVKM. This CDR3 is built from 13 residues. The CDR3 nucleotides read TGTGCCAGCAGTTTGGGGGCTGGAAAAACCATATATTTT. Amino acids: CASSLGAGKTIYF.

At least ten counts were recorded for this clonotype. The chain couples TRBV12-3 or TRBV12-4 to TRBJ2-7; 9 bases match TRBD2. V gave up 4 bases and J gave up 5 bases; unmatched junction bases: 9. There are 15 residues in the CDR3. The CDR3 here is CASSSAGGRFHEQYF. The CDR3 nucleotides are TGTGCCAGCAGTTCGGCGGGGGGGAGGTTCCACGAGCAGTACTTC.

This clonotype has ten or more counts. This chain uses TRBV7-8 with TRBJ2-3, with D hard to call. Trimming shortened V by 5 bases and J by 6 bases, and 12 bases separated the two germline ends. CDR1 and CDR2 from the germline V gene are SGHVS and FQNEAQ. The CDR3 sequence is 13 residues long. In nucleotides, the CDR3 is TGTGCCAGCAGCCCACCAGGCAGGGATACGCAGTATTTT. Protein sequence: CASSPPGRDTQYF.

This clonotype showed up many times. The gene calls are TRBV9 and TRBJ2-3; D may be TRBD1 (6 bases). This CDR3 contains 16 residues. The V and J ends lost 0 bases and 1 base respectively, with 12 bases between them. Looked up from germline, CDR1 is SGDLS and CDR2 is YYNGEE. The CDR3 region is CASSVERGGGTDTQYF. CDR3 DNA sequence: TGTGCCAGCAGCGTAGAGAGAGGGGGAGGCACAGATACGCAGTATTTT.

This clonotype was seen a few times. A much larger clonotype is one base distant, so this may be a read error. The rearrangement links TRBV6-6 to TRBJ2-7; tentative D call: TRBD2 (7 bases). The CDR3 sequence is 17 residues long. Germline CDR1 is MNHNY and CDR2 is SVGAGI (reference sequence). Trimming pared 6 bases from V and 3 bases from J, leaving 24 bases between. CDR3 sequence (DNA): TGTGCCAGCAGACCAACCGACCGGACTAGAGGGGGCTACGAGCAGTACTTC. It is translated as CASRPTDRTRGGYEQYF.

This clonotype is medium-sized in the sample. The chain couples TRBV6-2 or TRBV6-3 to TRBJ2-1; 11 nucleotides match TRBD2. J was trimmed by 3 bases and V by 2 bases; bases with no gene match: 3. This CDR3 is 16 amino acids long. Per germline, CDR1 MNHEY and CDR2 SVGEGT. CDR3 protein: CASSYPTSGDYNEQFF. In nucleotides, the CDR3 is TGTGCCAGCAGTTACCCGACTAGCGGGGACTACAATGAGCAGTTCTTC.

This clonotype has just a few counts. The rearrangement joins TRBV6-6 to TRBJ2-3; 10 bases align to TRBD2. Germline CDR1 is MNHNY and CDR2 is SVGAGI (reference sequence). The J segment lost 2 bases and the V segment lost 2 bases, leaving 7 bases of the junction unmatched. There are 17 residues in the CDR3. The CDR3 is CASSYPTSGDTTDTQYF. CDR3 DNA sequence: TGTGCCAGCAGTTACCCCACTAGCGGGGACACCACAGATACGCAGTATTTT.

This clonotype came up many times. The gene calls are TRBV25-1 and TRBJ2-1, with D possibly matching TRBD2 (5 bases). The germline V and J ends were trimmed by 6 bases and 6 bases, with 12 bases remaining between them. Germline values: CDR1 MGHDK, CDR2 SYGVNS. The CDR3 totals 13 residues. The CDR3 loop reads CASSRMEVNEQFF. The CDR3 DNA reads as TGTGCCAGCAGCCGTATGGAGGTCAATGAGCAGTTCTTC.

This clonotype was counted a few times. The chain carries TRBV7-9 and TRBJ1-1; no definite D call. In germline, CDR1 is SEHNR, CDR2 FQNEAQ (reference sequence). This CDR3 comprises 12 residues. Deletions cut 2 bases from V and 5 bases from J, with 6 bases between. CDR3 nucleotide sequence: TGTGCCAGCAGCTTATTTGGGACTGAAGCTTTCTTT. It encodes CASSLFGTEAFF.

Ten or more counts support this clonotype. The chain is built from TRBV2 and TRBJ2-7; 10 bases fit TRBD1. The CDR3 consists of 15 residues. CDR1 and CDR2 from the germline V gene are SNHLY and FYNNEI. The J segment lost 5 bases and the V segment lost 6 bases, leaving 10 bases of the junction unmatched. The CDR3, as DNA: TGTGCCAGCAGAATCGATGGGACAGGGGACAACGAGCAGTACTTC. It codes for CASRIDGTGDNEQYF.

This clonotype was detected many times. In nucleotides, the CDR3 is TGTGCCAGCAGTTTCGAGTTGACAGATACGCAGTATTTT. The encoded protein is CASSFELTDTQYF. The chain has TRBV27 and TRBJ2-3; D gene uncertain. CDR1 and CDR2 from the germline V gene are MNHEY and SMNVEV (reference sequence). The CDR3 totals 13 residues. V dropped 3 bases and J dropped 3 bases, with 7 bases sitting between them.

There are many counts of this clonotype. The rearrangement uses TRBV20-1 and TRBJ1-2, with D possibly matching TRBD1 (5 bases). The CDR3 has 14 residues. The germline V gene encodes CDR1 DFQATT and CDR2 SNEGSKA (reference sequence). Trimming took off 5 bases at V and 6 bases at J, with 19 bases between the two ends. CDR3 DNA: TGCAGTGCTTCGAGGCAGGGTGGGTGGCATGGCTACACCTTC. Translating gives CSASRQGGWHGYTF.

The DNA for the CDR3 is TGCGCCAGCAGCTTGGGGGGGGCCCTGGACACTGAAGCTTTCTTT. This gives the protein CASSLGGALDTEAFF. This chain links TRBV5-1 with TRBJ1-1, with a weak D call TRBD1 (6 bases). The CDR3 runs to 15 residues. From germline, CDR1 is SGHRS and CDR2 YFSETQ. The V end lost 0 bases, the J end lost 3 bases, and 12 bases lay between the germline ends. The entire variable domain, with the rest obtained from reference TRBV5-1 and TRBJ1-1, is as follows: KAGVTQTPRYLIKTRGQQVTLSCSPISGHRSVSWYQQTPGQGLQFLFEYFSETQRNKGNFPGRFSGRQFSNSRSEMNVSTLELGDSALYLCASSLGGALDTEAFFGQGTRLTVV.

This clonotype was counted ten times or more. The genes are TRBV7-9 and TRBJ1-2; TRBD1 matches at 8 bases. The CDR3 is 15 amino acids. CDR1 and CDR2 (germline): SEHNR, FQNEAQ (reference sequence). Trimming cost V 5 bases and J 4 bases; bases outside gene matches: 9. The CDR3 nucleotides are TGTGCCAGCAGCCACTCCCGGACAGGGTCCTATGGCTACACCTTC. Translated, it gives CASSHSRTGSYGYTF.

This clonotype was picked up many times. The chain uses TRBV6-5 and TRBJ2-7, with 7 bases matching TRBD1. Per the germline V gene, CDR1 is MNHEY and CDR2 is SVGAGI. The V gene end was trimmed by 0 bases and the J gene end by 0 bases; junction bases not matched to a gene: 5. This CDR3 has 16 residues. CDR3 sequence reads: CASSYSDRVVSYEQYF. DNA of the CDR3: TGTGCCAGCAGTTACTCCGACAGGGTAGTCTCCTACGAGCAGTACTTC.

In this sample, this clonotype turned up many times. V gene TRBV5-1 combines with J gene TRBJ1-4; D gene uncertain. The V and J ends lost 5 bases and 8 bases respectively, with 16 bases between them. Germline V gene data show CDR1 as SGHRS and CDR2 as YFSETQ. This CDR3 contains 14 residues. The CDR3 DNA is TGCGCCAGCAGGGGCCCGGGGAGAAGCGAAAAACTGTTTTTT. This gives the protein CASRGPGRSEKLFF.

In its sample, this clonotype was seen many times. The V and J genes are TRBV20-1 and TRBJ2-5; 10 positions match TRBD1. Germline V gives CDR1 DFQATT, CDR2 SNEGSKA (reference sequence). Trimming at V came to 5 bases and at J to 2 bases, leaving 8 bases not matched to a gene. The CDR3 covers 15 residues. CDR3 bases: TGCAGTGCTGGGACAGGGGCAGGAGGGCAAGAGACCCAGTACTTC. This translates into CSAGTGAGGQETQYF.

In this sample, this clonotype turned up many times. CDR3 DNA sequence: TGCAGTGCCAGGGGTTCGTCCTATGGCTACACCTTC. Its translation is CSARGSSYGYTF. V and J are TRBV20-1 and TRBJ1-2; weak D call: TRBD1 (6 bases). The V end lost 6 bases, the J end lost 4 bases, and 12 bases lay between the germline ends. In germline, CDR1 is DFQATT, CDR2 SNEGSKA (reference sequence). There are 12 residues in the CDR3.

Turning to this clonotype: This may arise from a read error, as a much more abundant clone is one base away. The rearrangement joins TRBV6-5 to TRBJ2-7; D may be TRBD1 (5 bases). The CDR3 contains 11 residues. Trimming stripped 6 bases from V and 6 bases from J, with 9 bases between. Germline V gives CDR1 MNHEY, CDR2 SVGAGI. CDR3 amino acids: CASRQGVEQYF. DNA for the CDR3: TGTGCCAGCAGACAAGGGGTCGAGCAGTACTTC.

This clonotype came up many times. DNA of the CDR3: TGTGCCAGCAGGGGACAGGTCTCCTACGAGCAGTACTTC. Translated: CASRGQVSYEQYF. The chain uses TRBV28 and TRBJ2-7, with 8 bases that match TRBD1. V lost 6 bases to trimming and J lost 0 bases; unmatched junction nucleotides: 1. The CDR3 is 13 amino acids. Germline CDR1 and CDR2: MDHEN and SYDVKM.

At least ten counts were recorded for this clonotype. Written as DNA, the CDR3 is TGTGCCAGCAGCTTGACACAGTCCCAGGTGAATGAGCAGTTCTTC. Its protein is CASSLTQSQVNEQFF. The chain uses TRBV7-6 and TRBJ2-1; D remains unclear. This CDR3 spans 15 amino acids. V was shortened by 3 bases and J by 7 bases, with 16 bases between the two germline ends. CDR1 SGHVS and CDR2 FNYEAQ come from the germline V gene. The variable domain in full, completed from reference TRBV7-6 and TRBJ2-1, reads GAGVSQSPRYKVTKRGQDVALRCDPISGHVSLYWYRQALGQGPEFLTYFNYEAQQDKSGLPNDRFSAERPEGSISTLTIQRTEQRDSAMYRCASSLTQSQVNEQFFGPGTRLTVL.

This clonotype was detected many times. This chain links TRBV5-1 with TRBJ2-6; 8 nucleotides agree with TRBD1. The CDR3 is 17 residues long. The germline gives CDR1 SGHRS, CDR2 YFSETQ. The trim removed 4 bases at V and 2 bases at J, leaving 8 bases unmatched. CDR3 protein: CASSAGQGRPGANVLTF. DNA for the CDR3: TGCGCCAGCAGCGCCGGACAGGGTAGACCTGGGGCCAACGTCCTGACTTTC. The full variable domain, completed using reference TRBV5-1 and TRBJ2-6, is KAGVTQTPRYLIKTRGQQVTLSCSPISGHRSVSWYQQTPGQGLQFLFEYFSETQRNKGNFPGRFSGRQFSNSRSEMNVSTLELGDSALYLCASSAGQGRPGANVLTFGAGSRLTVL.

This clonotype has at least ten counts. The gene calls are TRBV28 and TRBJ2-5; TRBD2 matches at 9 bases. This CDR3 comprises 14 residues. Germline V gene sequence: CDR1 MDHEN, CDR2 SYDVKM. V lost 4 bases and J lost 5; bases outside the gene matches: 5. CDR3 sequence: CASSSAGGRETQYF. The CDR3 DNA reads TGTGCCAGCAGTTCGGCGGGGGGGCGGGAGACCCAGTACTTC.

The table lists this clonotype with many counts. CDR3 nucleotide sequence: TGTGCCAGCAGTAGGGAGGAATTGAACACTGAAGCTTTCTTT. Its protein product is CASSREELNTEAFF. This chain joins TRBV7-6 and TRBJ1-1; the D is unclear. This CDR3 has 14 amino acids. V lost 6 bases and J 0 bases, leaving 11 bases between the germline ends. Germline CDR1 and CDR2: SGHVS and FNYEAQ.

This clonotype was observed many times. The chain combines TRBV28 with TRBJ1-2; D call uncertain. V dropped 2 bases and J dropped 5 bases, with 6 bases sitting between them. Germline CDR1 and CDR2: MDHEN and SYDVKM. The CDR3 consists of 12 residues. CDR3: CASSLDQYGYTF. In DNA form, the CDR3 reads TGTGCCAGCAGTTTAGACCAGTATGGCTACACCTTC.

This clonotype was recorded at least ten times. V is TRBV24-1 and J is TRBJ1-5; D gene ambiguous. The CDR3 sequence is 12 residues long. Trimming cost V 2 bases and J 3 bases, with 1 base left between them. In germline, CDR1 is KGHDR, CDR2 SFDVKD. As DNA, the CDR3 is TGTGCCACCAGTGATTCCAATCAGCCCCAGCATTTT. Translated, it gives CATSDSNQPQHF.